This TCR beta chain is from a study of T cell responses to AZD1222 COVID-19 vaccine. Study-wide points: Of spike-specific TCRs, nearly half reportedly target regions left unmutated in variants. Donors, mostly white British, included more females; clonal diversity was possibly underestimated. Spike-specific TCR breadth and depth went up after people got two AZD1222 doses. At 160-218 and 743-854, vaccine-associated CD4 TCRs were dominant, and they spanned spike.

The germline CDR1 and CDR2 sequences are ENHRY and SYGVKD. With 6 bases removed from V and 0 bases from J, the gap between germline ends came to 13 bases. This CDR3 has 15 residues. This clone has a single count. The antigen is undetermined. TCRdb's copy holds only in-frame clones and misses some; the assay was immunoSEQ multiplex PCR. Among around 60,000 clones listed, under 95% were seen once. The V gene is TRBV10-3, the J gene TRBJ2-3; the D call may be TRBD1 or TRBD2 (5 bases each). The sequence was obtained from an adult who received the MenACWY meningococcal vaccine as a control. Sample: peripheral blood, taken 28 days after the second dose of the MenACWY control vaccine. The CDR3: CAIRGRAESTDTQYF. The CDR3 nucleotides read TGTGCCATCAGGGGACGGGCGGAAAGCACAGATACGCAGTATTTT.